The 28 T cell receptor beta chains reported below all come from one sample, sequenced in a study of T cell responses to AZD1222 COVID-19 vaccine. Generated by immunoSEQ multiplex PCR, the TCRdb table keeps only in-frame clones and is missing some. The profile shows some 140,000 clones, approximately 92% of them singletons. The sequencing used peripheral blood, collected 28 days after the second AZD1222 dose. The receptors shown here come from an adult who received the AZD1222 COVID-19 vaccine.

The chain couples TRBV4-3 to TRBJ1-2, with TRBD1 identical over 10 bases. The germline CDR1 and CDR2 sequences are LGHNA and YSLEER. The CDR3 contains 14 residues. V gave up 4 bases and J gave up 8 bases; unmatched junction bases: 7. The CDR3 loop reads CASSPMTGGGGYTF. Here the CDR3 DNA reads TGCGCCAGCAGCCCGATGACAGGGGGCGGAGGCTACACCTTC.

The chain couples TRBV9 to TRBJ2-7, with TRBD2 matching 8 bases. This CDR3 comprises 16 residues. CDR1 SGDLS and CDR2 YYNGEE come from the germline V gene. V was pared by 2 bases and J by 0 bases, with 7 bases of the junction left unmatched. The chain's CDR3 is CASSVGGAGSSYEQYF. The CDR3 DNA sequence: TGTGCCAGCAGCGTCGGGGGGGCAGGGAGCTCCTACGAGCAGTACTTC.

The chain employs TRBV30 and TRBJ1-1; 11 nucleotides align to TRBD1. Germline V gene sequence: CDR1 GTSNPN, CDR2 SVGIG (reference sequence). Losses at the gene ends were 3 bases for V and 10 bases for J; bases not matched to a gene: 7. This CDR3 is 13 amino acids long. CDR3 sequence reads: CAWRARTGGGAFF. The CDR3 nucleotides are TGTGCCTGGAGGGCACGGACAGGGGGCGGAGCTTTCTTT.

This chain connects TRBV3-1 (or the pseudogene TRBV3-2) to TRBJ1-5; the D gene is possibly TRBD1 (5 bases). Germline V gives CDR1 LGHDT, CDR2 YNNKEL (reference sequence). V lost 0 bases and J 9 bases, leaving 12 bases between the germline ends. The CDR3 is made up of 14 amino acids. The DNA for the CDR3 is TGTGCCAGCAGCCAAGAACACAGGCATGGGCCCCAGCATTTT. It is translated as CASSQEHRHGPQHF.

This chain connects TRBV4-1 to TRBJ1-6; D is unresolved. V lost 0 bases, J lost 0 bases, and 15 bases lay in between. Germline CDR1 is MGHRA and CDR2 is YSYEKL. CDR3 length equals 19 residues. In nucleotides, the CDR3 is TGCGCCAGCAGCCAAGAAGTCGGTGTAGTGGGCTCCTATAATTCACCCCTCCACTTT. Amino acid sequence: CASSQEVGVVGSYNSPLHF.

This clone was counted once. The chain joins TRBV29-1 to TRBJ1-1, with D tentatively TRBD1 (5 bases). V was shortened by 4 bases and J by 5 bases, with 14 bases between the two germline ends. Germline CDR1 is SQVTM and CDR2 is ANQGSEA. This CDR3 has 13 residues. CDR3 nucleotides: TGCAGCGTTGCCCCCAGGGCAAAGACTGAAGCTTTCTTT. Translating it yields CSVAPRAKTEAFF.

This clone was found once. The CDR3 protein is CSASRGEETQYF. The CDR3 DNA reads TGCAGTGCTAGTAGGGGGGAAGAGACCCAGTACTTC. V gene TRBV20-1 combines with J gene TRBJ2-5, with D tentatively TRBD1 or TRBD2 (6 bases each). There are 12 residues in the CDR3. Germline-derived CDR1 and CDR2 are DFQATT and SNEGSKA (reference sequence). V was pared by 3 bases and J by 3 bases, with 8 bases between.

The chain employs TRBV19 and TRBJ1-6; 10 bases align to TRBD1. V lost 6 bases to trimming and J lost 8 bases; unmatched junction nucleotides: 4. Germline-derived CDR1 and CDR2 are LNHDA and SQIVND (reference sequence). The CDR3 spans 14 residues. CDR3 sequence (DNA): TGTGCCAGTAGGCGACAGGGGGCTGATTCACCCCTCCACTTT. Protein product: CASRRQGADSPLHF. Full variable domain (outside the CDR3, taken from reference TRBV19 and TRBJ1-6): DGGITQSPKYLFRKEGQNVTLSCEQNLNHDAMYWYRQDPGQGLRLIYYSQIVNDFQKGDIAEGYSVSREKKESFPLTVTSAQKNPTAFYLCASRRQGADSPLHFGNGTRLTVT.

The rearrangement links TRBV19 to TRBJ2-7; tentatively, D is TRBD1 (6 bases). CDR3 length: 11 amino acids. V was clipped by 8 bases and J by 3 bases, with 8 bases between them. Germline V gene lookup returns CDR1 LNHDA and CDR2 SQIVND (reference sequence). CDR3 protein: CASGDNYEQYF. The CDR3 DNA sequence: TGTGCCAGTGGGGACAACTACGAGCAGTACTTC.

The V call is TRBV10-3, the J call TRBJ1-2; D is ambiguous. The CDR3 is 12 amino acids. The V gene lost 3 bases and the J gene lost 7 bases, with 9 bases spanning the gap. Germline-derived CDR1 and CDR2 are ENHRY and SYGVKD. The CDR3 is CAISDGQSGYTF. CDR3 in DNA: TGTGCCATCAGTGACGGGCAGTCTGGCTACACCTTC.

The chain recombines TRBV7-6 with TRBJ2-7; 8 bases fit TRBD2. The V gene end was trimmed by 3 bases and the J gene end by 6 bases; junction bases not matched to a gene: 7. The CDR3 has 14 amino acids. The V gene's germline CDR1 is SGHVS and CDR2 FNYEAQ. CDR3 sequence: CASSLERGPFEQYF. The CDR3 region has the DNA TGTGCCAGCAGCTTGGAGCGGGGGCCCTTCGAGCAGTACTTC.

The rearrangement uses TRBV7-2 and TRBJ1-4, with D unresolved. Trimming pared 2 bases from V and 0 bases from J, leaving 7 bases between. Germline CDR1 reads SGHTA; CDR2 reads FQGNSA. This CDR3 has 15 residues. The CDR3: CASSLQHATNEKLFF. Here the CDR3 DNA reads TGTGCCAGCAGCTTACAGCATGCAACTAATGAAAAACTGTTTTTT.

V gene TRBV5-6 combines with J gene TRBJ2-3, with 10 bases lining up with TRBD1. The V gene's germline CDR1 is SGHDT and CDR2 YYEEEE. The CDR3 loop spans 16 amino acids. The V and J ends lost 3 bases and 4 bases, in that order; junction bases with no gene match: 8. CDR3 loop: CASSSGPGQGSDTQYF. CDR3 nucleotides: TGTGCCAGCAGCTCGGGACCGGGACAGGGGTCAGATACGCAGTATTTT. The full variable domain, its missing parts supplied by reference TRBV5-6 and TRBJ2-3, is DAGVTQSPTHLIKTRGQQVTLRCSPKSGHDTVSWYQQALGQGPQFIFQYYEEEERQRGNFPDRFSGHQFPNYSSELNVNALLLGDSALYLCASSSGPGQGSDTQYFGPGTRLTVL.

The V and J genes are TRBV19 and TRBJ1-1; maybe TRBD1 (5 bases). The CDR3 sequence is 16 residues long. Germline assignment: CDR1 LNHDA and CDR2 SQIVND (reference sequence). With 5 bases removed from V and 5 bases from J, the gap between germline ends came to 21 bases. CDR3 sequence (DNA): TGTGCCAGTAGTCTTTTTGGGGGGACTGGGAAAACTGAAGCTTTCTTT. This codes for CASSLFGGTGKTEAFF.

The V gene is TRBV19, the J gene TRBJ1-5; 7 nucleotides align to TRBD1. The V segment lost 6 bases and the J segment 5 bases; nucleotides outside the gene matches: 4. The CDR3 is 13 residues long. The germline gives CDR1 LNHDA, CDR2 SQIVND (reference sequence). CDR3 DNA: TGTGCCAGTAGGACAGGGATATATCAGCCCCAGCATTTT. Amino acids: CASRTGIYQPQHF. The whole variable domain, remainder taken from reference TRBV19 and TRBJ1-5, is DGGITQSPKYLFRKEGQNVTLSCEQNLNHDAMYWYRQDPGQGLRLIYYSQIVNDFQKGDIAEGYSVSREKKESFPLTVTSAQKNPTAFYLCASRTGIYQPQHFGDGTRLSIL.

V and J are TRBV9 and TRBJ1-6; 10 nucleotides line up with TRBD1. The CDR3 covers 17 residues. V dropped 3 bases and J dropped 8; count of bases not matched to a gene: 11. CDR1 is SGDLS and CDR2 is YYNGEE in the germline V gene. Here the CDR3 reads CASSARGGTGDHSPLHF. The CDR3 DNA follows: TGTGCCAGCAGCGCTAGGGGAGGGACAGGGGATCATTCACCCCTCCACTTT.

V usage is TRBV6-5 and J usage is TRBJ1-1; D uncertain. Germline values: CDR1 MNHEY, CDR2 SVGAGI. V lost 4 bases and J 4 bases, leaving 16 bases between the germline ends. The length of the CDR3 is 15 residues. CDR3 sequence: CASSLTGRHITEAFF. In DNA, the CDR3 is TGTGCCAGCAGTTTGACTGGCAGACACATCACTGAAGCTTTCTTT.

The rearrangement links TRBV18 to TRBJ1-2; D remains unclear. The CDR3 length is 17 residues. In germline, CDR1 is KGHSH, CDR2 LQKENI. Between the trimmed V and J ends, which lost 6 bases and 4 bases, there was a span of 24 bases. The CDR3 reads CASSHGSGRTQSYGYTF. CDR3 coding DNA: TGTGCCAGCTCCCACGGCAGTGGGCGGACGCAGAGCTATGGCTACACCTTC. Filled out from reference TRBV18 and TRBJ1-2, the complete variable domain reads NAGVMQNPRHLVRRRGQEARLRCSPMKGHSHVYWYRQLPEEGLKFMVYLQKENIIDESGMPKERFSAEFPKEGPSILRIQQVVRGDSAAYFCASSHGSGRTQSYGYTFGSGTRLTVV.

The J gene is TRBJ1-5, the V gene TRBV29-1; maybe TRBD1 (5 bases). V lost 1 base and J 6 bases, leaving 10 bases between the germline ends. The CDR3 runs to 13 residues. In germline, CDR1 is SQVTM, CDR2 ANQGSEA. CDR3 loop: CSVEGGGGQPQHF. The CDR3 DNA reads TGCAGCGTTGAAGGGGGCGGAGGTCAGCCCCAGCATTTT.

This chain links TRBV2 with TRBJ2-3; D perhaps matches TRBD2 (5 bases). With 8 bases removed from V and 1 base from J, the gap between germline ends came to 10 bases. The CDR3 length is 13 residues. Per germline, CDR1 SNHLY and CDR2 FYNNEI. CDR3 DNA sequence: TGTGCCAGCCAAAAAGCGGGCACAGATACGCAGTATTTT. Translated, it gives CASQKAGTDTQYF.

The chain is built from TRBV7-2 and TRBJ2-1; TRBD2 might be the D (7 bases). Trimming took 3 bases from V and 9 from J, leaving 12 bases between them. This CDR3 contains 13 residues. Germline CDR1 SGHTA, CDR2 FQGNSA. The CDR3 DNA reads as TGTGCCAGCAGCTTCTTAAGGGGGGGTGAGCAGTTCTTC. Protein product: CASSFLRGGEQFF.

The chain carries TRBV4-1 and TRBJ1-6; unclear D gene. Trimming removed 0 bases at V and 14 bases at J, with 17 bases between. CDR3 length: 15 residues. Germline V gives CDR1 MGHRA, CDR2 YSYEKL. CDR3 bases: TGCGCCAGCAGCCAAGAATACGTGCCTGCCCGGGCCCTCCACTTT. It translates to CASSQEYVPARALHF.

The V call is TRBV21-1, the J call TRBJ2-2. TRBV21-1 is a pseudogene. The CDR3 runs 17 residues. In DNA form, the CDR3 reads TGTGCCAGCAGCAAAGCGCTCGGCATCCCGAACACCGGGGAGCTGTTTTTT. This encodes CASSKALGIPNTGELFF.

This clone has only one observation. This chain links TRBV27 with TRBJ1-1; D not resolved. Germline-derived CDR1 and CDR2 are MNHEY and SMNVEV (reference sequence). V was pared by 8 bases and J by 4 bases, with 20 bases between. CDR3 length equals 15 residues. CDR3 amino acids: CASHDIAGSRTEAFF. The CDR3 DNA sequence: TGTGCCAGCCACGACATCGCCGGGTCCCGCACTGAAGCTTTCTTT.

V usage is TRBV9 and J usage is TRBJ2-3, with 9 bases identical to TRBD2. This CDR3 comprises 15 residues. Unmatched junction bases numbered 5, after V lost 3 bases and J lost 3 bases. The germline gives CDR1 SGDLS, CDR2 YYNGEE. The CDR3 DNA is TGTGCCAGCAGCGAAAGCGGGGGGAAGACAGATACGCAGTATTTT. Translating gives CASSESGGKTDTQYF.

The chain uses TRBV20-1 and TRBJ1-2; D might be TRBD1 (6 bases). From germline, CDR1 is DFQATT and CDR2 SNEGSKA (reference sequence). The CDR3 has 13 residues. Trimming took off 3 bases at V and 6 bases at J, with 14 bases between the two ends. CDR3 protein: CSASAPTGNGYTF. In nucleotides, the CDR3 is TGCAGTGCTAGTGCCCCTACAGGGAATGGCTACACCTTC.

The chain links TRBV3-1 (or the pseudogene TRBV3-2) to TRBJ2-7; 9 bases are shared with TRBD1. This CDR3 has 16 amino acids. CDR1 LGHDT and CDR2 YNNKEL come from the germline V gene (reference sequence). V dropped 4 bases and J dropped 1; count of bases not matched to a gene: 8. The CDR3 DNA sequence: TGTGCCAGCAGCCCTGGGGACAGGGAGGGATCCTACGAGCAGTACTTC. Its protein is CASSPGDREGSYEQYF.

The chain has TRBV5-4 and TRBJ2-2, with 7 bases aligning to TRBD1. The CDR3 consists of 16 residues. J gave up 0 bases and V 4 bases, and 6 bases lay outside the gene matches. Germline-derived CDR1 and CDR2 are SGHNT and YYREEE (reference sequence). CDR3 sequence: CASSTRTGPNTGELFF. CDR3 nucleotides: TGTGCCAGCAGCACCCGGACAGGACCGAACACCGGGGAGCTGTTTTTT.